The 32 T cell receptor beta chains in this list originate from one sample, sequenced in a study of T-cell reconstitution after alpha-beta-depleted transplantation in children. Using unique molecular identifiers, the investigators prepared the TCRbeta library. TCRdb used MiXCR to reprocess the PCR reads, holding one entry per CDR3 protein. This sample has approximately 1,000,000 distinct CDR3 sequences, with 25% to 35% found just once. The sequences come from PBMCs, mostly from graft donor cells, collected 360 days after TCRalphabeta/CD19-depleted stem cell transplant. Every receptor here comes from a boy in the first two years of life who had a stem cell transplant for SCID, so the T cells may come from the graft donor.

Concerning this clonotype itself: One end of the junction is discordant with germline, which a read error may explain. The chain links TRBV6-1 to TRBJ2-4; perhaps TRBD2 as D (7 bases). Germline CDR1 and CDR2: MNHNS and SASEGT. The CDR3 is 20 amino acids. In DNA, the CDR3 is TGTGCCAGCAGAGAAGGGGCGGGGGCACGCCGGGACCTAGCCAAAAACATTCAGTACTTC. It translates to CASREGAGARRDLAKNIQYF.

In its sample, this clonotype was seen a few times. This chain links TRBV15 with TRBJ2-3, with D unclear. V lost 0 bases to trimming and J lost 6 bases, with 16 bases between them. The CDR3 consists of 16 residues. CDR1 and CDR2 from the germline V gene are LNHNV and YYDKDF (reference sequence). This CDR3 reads CATSRDLRTITDTQYF. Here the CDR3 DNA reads TGTGCCACCAGCAGAGATCTGAGGACCATTACGGATACGCAGTATTTT.

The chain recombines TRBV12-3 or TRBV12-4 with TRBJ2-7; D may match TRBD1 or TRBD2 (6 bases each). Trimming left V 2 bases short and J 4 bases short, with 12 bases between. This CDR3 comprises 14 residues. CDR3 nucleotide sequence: TGTGCCAGCAGTTTAAATCAGGGGAGGTACGAGCAGTACTTC. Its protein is CASSLNQGRYEQYF.

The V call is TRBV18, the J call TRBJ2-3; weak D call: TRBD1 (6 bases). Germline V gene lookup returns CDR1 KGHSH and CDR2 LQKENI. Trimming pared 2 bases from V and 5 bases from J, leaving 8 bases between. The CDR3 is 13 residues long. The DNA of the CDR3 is TGTGCCAGCTCACCATCAGGGGTAGATACGCAGTATTTT. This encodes CASSPSGVDTQYF.

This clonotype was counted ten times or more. Written as DNA, the CDR3 is TGCGCCAGCAGCTTGTGGGGAGATCCGGGACAGGGAAACCCAGATACGCAGTATTTT. It specifies CASSLWGDPGQGNPDTQYF. The rearrangement uses TRBV5-1 and TRBJ2-3; 9 bases fit TRBD1. The CDR3 length is 19 residues. Per germline, CDR1 SGHRS and CDR2 YFSETQ. Trimming at V came to 1 base and at J to 4 bases, leaving 16 bases not matched to a gene.

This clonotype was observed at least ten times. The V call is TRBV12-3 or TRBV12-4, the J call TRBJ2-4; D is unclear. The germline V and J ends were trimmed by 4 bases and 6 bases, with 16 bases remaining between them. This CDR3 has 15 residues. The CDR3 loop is CASSSNAMGGNIQYF. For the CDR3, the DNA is TGTGCCAGCAGTTCCAATGCGATGGGTGGAAACATTCAGTACTTC.

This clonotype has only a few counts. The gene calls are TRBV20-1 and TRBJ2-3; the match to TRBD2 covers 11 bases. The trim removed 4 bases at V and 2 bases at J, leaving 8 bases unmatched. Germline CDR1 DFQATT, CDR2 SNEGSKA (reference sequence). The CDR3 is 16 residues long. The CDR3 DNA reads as TGCAGTGCTACCCCCGGACTAGCGGGCAACACAGATACGCAGTATTTT. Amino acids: CSATPGLAGNTDTQYF.

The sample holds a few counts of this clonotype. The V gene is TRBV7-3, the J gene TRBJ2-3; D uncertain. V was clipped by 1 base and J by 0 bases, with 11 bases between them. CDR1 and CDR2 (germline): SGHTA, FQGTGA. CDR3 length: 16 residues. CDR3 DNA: TGTGCCAGCAGCTTAAATCCAGCCTCTAGCACAGATACGCAGTATTTT. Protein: CASSLNPASSTDTQYF.

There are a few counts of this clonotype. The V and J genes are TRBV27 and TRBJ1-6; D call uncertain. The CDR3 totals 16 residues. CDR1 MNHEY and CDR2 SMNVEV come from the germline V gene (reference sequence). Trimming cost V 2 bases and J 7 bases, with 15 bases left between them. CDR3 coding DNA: TGTGCCAGCAGTTTAAAGCGTTGGGCCCCGAATTCACCCCTCCACTTT. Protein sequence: CASSLKRWAPNSPLHF.

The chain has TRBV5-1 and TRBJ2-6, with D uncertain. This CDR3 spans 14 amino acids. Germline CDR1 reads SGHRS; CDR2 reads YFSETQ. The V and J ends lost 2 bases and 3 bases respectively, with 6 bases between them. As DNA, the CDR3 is TGCGCCAGCAGCTTCTCCCTTGGGGCCAACGTCCTGACTTTC. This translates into CASSFSLGANVLTF.

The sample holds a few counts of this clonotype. The CDR3 DNA sequence: TGTGCCAGCAGCTTCGGGTGGGGGGACGGCACCGGGGAGCTGTTTTTT. Its protein product is CASSFGWGDGTGELFF. This chain uses TRBV7-2 with TRBJ2-2, with D tentatively TRBD2 (6 bases). The CDR3 consists of 16 residues. Trimming pared 3 bases from V and 4 bases from J, leaving 15 bases between. Per the germline V gene, CDR1 is SGHTA and CDR2 is FQGNSA.

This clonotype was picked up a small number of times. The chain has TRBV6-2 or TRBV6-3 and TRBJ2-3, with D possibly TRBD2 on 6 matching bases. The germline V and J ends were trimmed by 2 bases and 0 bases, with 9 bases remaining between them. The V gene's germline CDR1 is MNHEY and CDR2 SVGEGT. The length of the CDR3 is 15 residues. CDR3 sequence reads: CASSYLATSTDTQYF. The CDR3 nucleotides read TGTGCCAGCAGTTACCTAGCGACTAGCACAGATACGCAGTATTTT.

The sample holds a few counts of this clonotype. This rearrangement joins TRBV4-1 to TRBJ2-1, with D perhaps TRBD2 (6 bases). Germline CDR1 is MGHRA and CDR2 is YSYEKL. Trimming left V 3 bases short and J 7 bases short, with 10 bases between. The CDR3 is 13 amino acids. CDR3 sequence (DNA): TGCGCCAGCAGCCATCCAGGGACTAATGAGCAGTTCTTC. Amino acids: CASSHPGTNEQFF.

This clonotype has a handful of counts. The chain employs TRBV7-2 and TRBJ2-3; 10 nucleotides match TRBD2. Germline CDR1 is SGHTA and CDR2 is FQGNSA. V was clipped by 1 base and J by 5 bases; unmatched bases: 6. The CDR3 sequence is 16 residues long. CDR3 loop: CASSLEGSGGRDTQYF. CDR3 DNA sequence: TGTGCCAGCAGCTTAGAGGGTAGCGGGGGGCGAGATACGCAGTATTTT.

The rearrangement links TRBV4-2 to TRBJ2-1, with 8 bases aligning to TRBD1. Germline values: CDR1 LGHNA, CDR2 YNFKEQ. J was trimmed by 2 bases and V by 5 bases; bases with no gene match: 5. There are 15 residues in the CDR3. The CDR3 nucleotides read TGTGCCAGCAGCAGGCCGGGACAGGCCTACAATGAGCAGTTCTTC. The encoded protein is CASSRPGQAYNEQFF.

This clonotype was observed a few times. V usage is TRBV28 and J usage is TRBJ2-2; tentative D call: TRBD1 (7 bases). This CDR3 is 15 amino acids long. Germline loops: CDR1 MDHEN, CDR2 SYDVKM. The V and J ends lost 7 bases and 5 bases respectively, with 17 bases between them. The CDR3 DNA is TGTGCCAGCAATCTCGGGACAGCGGGTACCGGGGAGCTGTTTTTT. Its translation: CASNLGTAGTGELFF.

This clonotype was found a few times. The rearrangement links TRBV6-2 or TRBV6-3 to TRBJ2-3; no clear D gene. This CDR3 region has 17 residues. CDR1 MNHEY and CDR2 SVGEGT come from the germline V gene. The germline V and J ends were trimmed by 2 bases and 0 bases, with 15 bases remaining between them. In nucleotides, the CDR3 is TGTGCCAGCAGTTACCCGACAATTGCGACTAGCACAGATACGCAGTATTTT. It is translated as CASSYPTIATSTDTQYF.

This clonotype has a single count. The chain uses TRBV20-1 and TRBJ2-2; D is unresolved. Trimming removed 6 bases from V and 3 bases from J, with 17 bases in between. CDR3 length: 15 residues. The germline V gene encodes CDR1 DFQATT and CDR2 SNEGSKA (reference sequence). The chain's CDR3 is CSAPRYPTDTGELFF. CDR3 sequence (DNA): TGCAGTGCCCCTCGGTACCCCACGGACACCGGGGAGCTGTTTTTT.

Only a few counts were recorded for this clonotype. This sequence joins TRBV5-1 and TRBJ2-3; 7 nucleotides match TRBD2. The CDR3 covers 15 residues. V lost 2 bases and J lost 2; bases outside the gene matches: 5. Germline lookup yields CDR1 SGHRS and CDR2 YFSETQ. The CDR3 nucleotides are TGCGCCAGCAGCTTCGCGGGGGTAACCACAGATACGCAGTATTTT. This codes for CASSFAGVTTDTQYF.

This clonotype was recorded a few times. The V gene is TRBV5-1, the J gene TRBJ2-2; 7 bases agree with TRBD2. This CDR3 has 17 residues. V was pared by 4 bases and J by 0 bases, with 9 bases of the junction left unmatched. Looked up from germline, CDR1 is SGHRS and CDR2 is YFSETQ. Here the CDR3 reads CASSPDPSGTNTGELFF. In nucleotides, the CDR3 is TGCGCCAGCAGCCCGGACCCTAGCGGAACGAACACCGGGGAGCTGTTTTTT.

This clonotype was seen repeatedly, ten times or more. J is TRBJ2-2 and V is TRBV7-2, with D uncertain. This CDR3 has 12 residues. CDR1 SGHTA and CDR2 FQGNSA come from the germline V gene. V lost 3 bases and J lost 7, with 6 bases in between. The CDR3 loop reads CASSFRLGELFF. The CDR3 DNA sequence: TGTGCCAGCAGCTTTAGGCTCGGGGAGCTGTTTTTT.

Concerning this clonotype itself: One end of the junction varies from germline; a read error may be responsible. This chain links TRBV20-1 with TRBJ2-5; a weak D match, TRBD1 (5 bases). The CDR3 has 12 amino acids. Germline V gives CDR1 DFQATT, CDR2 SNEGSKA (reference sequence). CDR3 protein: CSAGDSEETQYF. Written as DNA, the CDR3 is TGCAGTGCTGGAGACAGTGAAGAGACCCAGTACTTC.

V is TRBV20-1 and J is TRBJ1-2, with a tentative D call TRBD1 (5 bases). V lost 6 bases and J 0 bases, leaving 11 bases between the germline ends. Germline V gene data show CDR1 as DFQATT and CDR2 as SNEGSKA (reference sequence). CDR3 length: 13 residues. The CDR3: CSATATANYGYTF. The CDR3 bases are TGCAGTGCCACCGCGACAGCTAACTATGGCTACACCTTC.

The CDR3 loop is CASSLRTESVVTGELFF. The DNA of the CDR3 is TGCGCCAGCAGCCTCCGGACAGAAAGCGTCGTGACCGGGGAGCTGTTTTTT. This chain links TRBV5-1 with TRBJ2-2, with a weak D call TRBD1 (6 bases). This CDR3 spans 17 amino acids. Germline CDR1 is SGHRS and CDR2 is YFSETQ. V dropped 4 bases and J dropped 5 bases, with 21 bases sitting between them.

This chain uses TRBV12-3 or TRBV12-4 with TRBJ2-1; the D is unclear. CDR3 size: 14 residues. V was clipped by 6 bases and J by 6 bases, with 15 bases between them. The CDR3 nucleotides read TGTGCCAGCAGCCTCGACTTAATAGTCAATGAGCAGTTCTTC. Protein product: CASSLDLIVNEQFF.

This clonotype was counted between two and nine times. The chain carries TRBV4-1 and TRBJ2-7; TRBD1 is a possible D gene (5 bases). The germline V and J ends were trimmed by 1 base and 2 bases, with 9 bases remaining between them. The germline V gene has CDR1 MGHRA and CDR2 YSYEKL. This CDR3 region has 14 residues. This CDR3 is CASSQVDSPYEQYF. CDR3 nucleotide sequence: TGCGCCAGCAGCCAAGTTGACAGCCCCTACGAGCAGTACTTC.

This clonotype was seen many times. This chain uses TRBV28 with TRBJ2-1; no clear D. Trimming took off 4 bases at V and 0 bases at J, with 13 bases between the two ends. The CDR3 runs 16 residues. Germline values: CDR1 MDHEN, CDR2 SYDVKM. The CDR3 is CASSSGLERSYNEQFF. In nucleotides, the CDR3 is TGTGCCAGCAGTTCCGGGTTGGAGCGCTCCTACAATGAGCAGTTCTTC.

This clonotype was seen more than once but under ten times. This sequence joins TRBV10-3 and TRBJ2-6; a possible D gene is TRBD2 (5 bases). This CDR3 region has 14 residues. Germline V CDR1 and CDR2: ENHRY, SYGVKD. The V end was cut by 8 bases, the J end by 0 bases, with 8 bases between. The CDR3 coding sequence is TGTGCCATCGGAGAGGGCTCTGGGGCCAACGTCCTGACTTTC. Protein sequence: CAIGEGSGANVLTF.

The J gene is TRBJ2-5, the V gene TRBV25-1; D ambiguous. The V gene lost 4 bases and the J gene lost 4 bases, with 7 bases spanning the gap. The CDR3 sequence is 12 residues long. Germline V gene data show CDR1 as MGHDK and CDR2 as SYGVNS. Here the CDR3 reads CASSAERETQYF. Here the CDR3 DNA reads TGTGCCAGCAGTGCCGAACGAGAGACCCAGTACTTC.

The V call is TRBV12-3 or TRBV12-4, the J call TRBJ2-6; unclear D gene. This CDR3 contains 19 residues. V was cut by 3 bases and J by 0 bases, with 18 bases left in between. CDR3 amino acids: CASSLGYGRLISGANVLTF. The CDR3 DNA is TGTGCCAGCAGTTTGGGGTACGGACGCCTTATCTCTGGGGCCAACGTCCTGACTTTC.

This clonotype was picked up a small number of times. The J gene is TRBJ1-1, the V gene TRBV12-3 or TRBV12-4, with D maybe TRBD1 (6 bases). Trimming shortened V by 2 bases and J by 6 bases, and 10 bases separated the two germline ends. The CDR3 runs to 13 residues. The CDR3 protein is CASSLQGYAEAFF. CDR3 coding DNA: TGTGCCAGCAGTTTACAGGGGTACGCTGAAGCTTTCTTT.

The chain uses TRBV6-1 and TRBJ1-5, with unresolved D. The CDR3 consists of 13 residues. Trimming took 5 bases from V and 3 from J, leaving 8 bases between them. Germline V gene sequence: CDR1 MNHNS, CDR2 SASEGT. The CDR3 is CASSTWINQPQHF. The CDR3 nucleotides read TGTGCCAGCAGTACATGGATCAATCAGCCCCAGCATTTT.